This T cell receptor beta chain was sequenced during a study of blood T cells in healthy people across ages. Primers used in a second PCR of roughly 6 to 11 cycles were a sample-barcoded 5' primer and a J-beta primer mix. TCRdb ran MiXCR on the 5' RACE reads and lists one entry per CDR3 protein. The sample consists of around 1,500,000 distinct CDR3 sequences, 35% to 45% of them appearing once. RNA extraction gave at least 5 micrograms of total RNA per sample. Findings of the study overall: Whereas aged donors had fewer naive CD4+ cells, long-lived donors had more of them and higher diversity.

As to this clonotype: Its antigen remains unknown.

The TCR sequence derives from a woman in her late teens or twenties in good health. Sequenced material: blood.

Here the CDR3 reads CASSLALPQNTEAFF. DNA of the CDR3: TGTGCCAGCAGCTTAGCTCTGCCCCAGAACACTGAAGCTTTCTTT. This chain links TRBV7-8 with TRBJ1-1; the D is unclear. The V gene lost 0 bases and the J gene lost 1 base, with 9 bases spanning the gap. The germline CDR1 and CDR2 sequences are SGHVS and FQNEAQ. The CDR3 consists of 15 residues.